Listed below are T cell receptor beta chains from one sample, sequenced in a study of T cell responses to AZD1222 COVID-19 vaccine. Sequenced by immunoSEQ multiplex PCR; TCRdb stores in-frame clones only, minus some. The repertoire holds about 110,000 clones, approximately 90% seen once, with 9% to 9.5% in the top ten. This specimen consisted of peripheral blood, obtained on day 0 of AZD1222 vaccination. These receptors were taken from an adult in good health. Each CDR3 is given with its conserved first and last residue. A D gene is named only where the DNA matches it firmly. A clone size is listed for some rows: how often the clone was seen (once, few, many), or a class if it is expanded.

>TRBJ2-7|TRBV12-3/TRBV12-4|NA|NA
TGTGCCAGCAGTTTAACAGGTTCCTACGAGCAGTACTTC
CASSLTGSYEQYF
>TRBJ2-7|TRBV19|TRBD1|NA
TGTGCCAGTAGATCCGGGACAGGGAACTCCTACGAGCAGTACTTC
CASRSGTGNSYEQYF
>TRBJ1-2|TRBV5-4|NA|NA
TGTGCCAGCAGCTTGGGGCAGGGGAACTATGGCTACACCTTC
CASSLGQGNYGYTF
>TRBJ1-5|TRBV6-5|NA|NA
TGTGCCAGCAGTTTTTCAACAACAGGGAAACAGCCCCAGCATTTT
CASSFSTTGKQPQHF
>TRBJ2-1|TRBV19|TRBD2|NA
TGTGCCAGTCGGGTAGCGGGCCGGGCTATTGAGCAGTTCTTC
CASRVAGRAIEQFF
>TRBJ1-6|TRBV6-5|NA|NA
TGTGCCAGCAGAGACGCGAGCTCCTATAATTCACCCCTCCACTTT
CASRDASSYNSPLHF
>TRBJ1-2|TRBV9|NA|NA
TGTGCCGAACAGGGACGGGATGGCTACACCTTC
CAEQGRDGYTF
>TRBJ2-3|TRBV10-2|NA|NA
TGCGCCAGCAGTGAAGTGGCCCACACAGATACGCAGTATTTT
CASSEVAHTDTQYF
>TRBJ1-1|TRBV4-2|NA|NA
TGTGCCAGCACCCCCGGGGGGGTGAACAGGGAAGCTTTCTTT
CASTPGGVNREAFF
>TRBJ1-1|TRBV4-2|NA|NA
TGTGCCAGCAGCCAAGGAGGGGGTGGGAACACTGAAGCTTTCTTT
CASSQGGGGNTEAFF
>TRBJ1-5|TRBV7-6|NA|NA
TGTGCCAGCAGCTTAGGGGGACGGAGCAGTAGCAATCAGCCCCAGCATTTT
CASSLGGRSSSNQPQHF
>TRBJ2-7|TRBV3-1/TRBV3-2|NA|NA
TGTGCCAGCAGCTTGGGCGACAGGTCGGTGCAGTACTTC
CASSLGDRSVQYF
>TRBJ1-2|TRBV6-2/TRBV6-3|NA|NA
TGTGCCAGCAGTCCCCGTCTCGGGGTGATGGGCTACACCTTC
CASSPRLGVMGYTF
>TRBJ1-1|TRBV21-1|NA|NA
TGTGCCAGCAGCCCCAAAAACCGGGACAGTGGAAACACTGAAGCTTTCTTT
CASSPKNRDSGNTEAFF
>TRBJ2-3|TRBV7-3|NA|NA
TGTGCCAGCAGCTCAGGACAGCCTGGGGATACGCAGTATTTT
CASSSGQPGDTQYF
>TRBJ2-7|TRBV29-1|NA|NA
TGCAGCGTTATCACTTGGATGTCCTACGAGCAGTACTTC
CSVITWMSYEQYF
>TRBJ2-5|TRBV19|NA|NA
TGTGCCAGTAGTATAGCCGGGACTCTCCAAGAGACCCAGTACTTC
CASSIAGTLQETQYF
>TRBJ2-3|TRBV5-1|TRBD1|NA
TGCGCCAGCAGCCCGGGACAGGTCAGCACAGATACGCAGTATTTT
CASSPGQVSTDTQYF
>TRBJ1-1|TRBV15|TRBD1|NA
TGTGCCACCTCACAACAGGGGGCCACTGAAGCTTTCTTT
CATSQQGATEAFF
>TRBJ2-7|TRBV5-6|TRBD2|NA
TGTGCCAGCAGCTTGGATCGGTTAGCGGGGCCCTACGAGCAGTACTTC
CASSLDRLAGPYEQYF
>TRBJ1-6|TRBV6-5|NA|NA
TGTGCCAGCACAATGGGATGGAATTCACCCCTCCACTTT
CASTMGWNSPLHF
>TRBJ1-5|TRBV15|NA|once
TGTGCCACCAGCAGTTGGGGAGCGAATCAGCCCCAGCATTTT
CATSSWGANQPQHF
>TRBJ2-1|TRBV30|NA|NA
TGTGCCTGGAGTGTAGGTAGTGGAGGTTGGAATGAGCAGTTCTTC
CAWSVGSGGWNEQFF
>TRBJ1-2|TRBV28|NA|once
TGTGCCAGCAGTTTGGCTTTCCAAAATTCCTATGGCTACACCTTC
CASSLAFQNSYGYTF
>TRBJ2-7|TRBV7-9|NA|NA
TGTGCCAGCAGCCCCGGACAGAATCCGTCCTACGAGCAGTACTTC
CASSPGQNPSYEQYF
>TRBJ1-5|TRBV30|TRBD1|NA
TGTGCCTGGAGTGCGCCTCGACAGGGTGGCAATCAGCCCCAGCATTTT
CAWSAPRQGGNQPQHF
>TRBJ2-2|TRBV29-1|TRBD1|few
TGCAGCACTACTTCAGGGGGCAGGTACACCGGGGAGCTGTTTTTT
CSTTSGGRYTGELFF
>TRBJ2-3|TRBV15|NA|NA
TGTGCCACCAGCCAACCTAGCAGACCCACAGATACGCAGTATTTT
CATSQPSRPTDTQYF
>TRBJ1-1|TRBV6-6|TRBD1|NA
TGTGCCAGCAGTTATAAAAGGGACAGGGCGGGCACTGAAGCTTTCTTT
CASSYKRDRAGTEAFF
>TRBJ2-3|TRBV7-3|NA|NA
TGTGCCAGCAGCTTATACAGCACAGATACGCAGTATTTT
CASSLYSTDTQYF
>TRBJ2-5|TRBV29-1|NA|NA
TGCAGCGTTCTTGGGGGACAAGAGACCCAGTACTTC
CSVLGGQETQYF
>TRBJ1-1|TRBV28|NA|NA
TGTGCCAGCAAGGCGGGCACACCGAACACTGAAGCTTTCTTT
CASKAGTPNTEAFF
>TRBJ1-5|TRBV18|TRBD1|NA
TGTGCCAGCTCACACGGGACAGGGAGTGTCAATAGCAATCAGCCCCAGCATTTT
CASSHGTGSVNSNQPQHF
>TRBJ2-5|TRBV24-1|NA|once
TGTGCCACCAGTGATAGTAGGCCGAGCGAGACCCAGTACTTC
CATSDSRPSETQYF
>TRBJ1-2|TRBV28|NA|NA
TGTGCCAGCAGTTTAGGTGGTGCTAACTATGGCTACACCTTC
CASSLGGANYGYTF
>TRBJ1-1|TRBV10-3|NA|NA
TGTGCCATCAGTGAGTCTAGAGGACTGAAGATGAACACTGAAGCTTTCTTT
CAISESRGLKMNTEAFF